Below, one T cell receptor (beta chain) is given with its context. Germline V gives CDR1 LGHNA, CDR2 YSLEER. This CDR3 spans 15 amino acids. V was cut by 1 base and J by 6 bases, with 14 bases left in between. Profiled with immunoSEQ multiplex PCR; TCRdb holds only in-frame clones, not every one. The table includes about 230,000 clones, 70% to 90% detected once. These data originate in a study of blood T cell repertoires in COVID-19. The sequence was obtained from a woman aged 18-29 years who had recovered from COVID-19. Material: peripheral blood. The chain joins TRBV4-3 to TRBJ2-3; tentatively, D is TRBD2 (5 bases). This chain's CDR3 is CASSQGRDPRDTQYF. The CDR3 bases are TGCGCCAGCAGCCAAGGTCGGGATCCGAGGGATACGCAGTATTTT.